The 9 T cell receptor beta chains below were found in one sample sequenced in a study of T cells in Graves' hyperthyroidism and ophthalmopathy. Template material for amplifying TCR beta CDR3 regions consisted of RNA transcripts. The HTBI primer set was used in a first-round RT-PCR of the TCR CDR3. TCRdb called the multiplex PCR reads again in MiXCR, with one record for every CDR3 protein. Counted here are about 200,000 distinct CDR3 sequences, approximately 16% occurring once; the ten biggest clones make up around 52%. Sequenced sample: blood. Receptors originate from a woman between 45 and 65 years old with Graves' hyperthyroidism.

The chain links TRBV5-1 to TRBJ1-3; D is unresolved. V was clipped by 4 bases and J by 4 bases, with 15 bases between them. This CDR3 is built from 15 residues. The germline V gene encodes CDR1 SGHRS and CDR2 YFSETQ. As DNA, the CDR3 is TGCGCCAGCAGCCGTGGGTCTGAGTTGGGAAACACCATATATTTT. Translated, it gives CASSRGSELGNTIYF.

This clonotype came up many times. The rearrangement joins TRBV10-3 to TRBJ1-5; 7 bases match TRBD1. The germline V gene encodes CDR1 ENHRY and CDR2 SYGVKD. V trimming: 6 bases; J trimming: 6 bases; junction bases outside the gene matches: 14. There are 16 residues in the CDR3. The CDR3 is CAISLDRQGGGQPQHF. The CDR3 nucleotides read TGTGCCATCAGCTTAGACCGACAGGGCGGGGGTCAGCCCCAGCATTTT.

This clonotype turned up a few times. A read error may produce the germline difference seen at one junction end. V and J are TRBV3-1 and TRBJ2-1; D ambiguous. CDR1 is LGHDT and CDR2 is YNNKEL in the germline V gene (reference sequence). This CDR3 is built from 13 residues. CDR3 DNA: TGTGCCAGCAGCCAAGTCCGAAACAATGGGCAGTTCTTC. Protein: CASSQVRNNGQFF.

This clonotype came up many times. This sequence joins TRBV11-1 and TRBJ2-1; perhaps TRBD1 as D (6 bases). The CDR3 covers 15 residues. V lost 7 bases to trimming and J lost 0 bases, with 13 bases between them. Germline loops: CDR1 SGHAT, CDR2 FQDESV (reference sequence). CDR3 loop: CASTLQGSSYNEQFF. CDR3 DNA sequence: TGTGCCAGCACCCTCCAGGGGAGCTCCTACAATGAGCAGTTCTTC.

The chain joins TRBV6-2 or TRBV6-3 to TRBJ2-3; 7 bases agree with TRBD1. The J segment lost 2 bases and the V segment lost 2 bases, leaving 4 bases of the junction unmatched. This CDR3 region has 15 residues. Germline values: CDR1 MNHEY, CDR2 SVGEGT. The DNA of the CDR3 is TGTGCCAGCAGTTACGGGACAGCCTACACAGATACGCAGTATTTT. Translated, it gives CASSYGTAYTDTQYF.

The CDR3: CASSPQGGSGANVLTF. CDR3 nucleotides: TGTGCCAGCAGTCCCCAGGGAGGCTCTGGGGCCAACGTCCTGACTTTC. The chain recombines TRBV12-3 or TRBV12-4 with TRBJ2-6; a weak D match, TRBD2 (6 bases). V shed 5 bases and J shed 0 bases, with 11 bases lying between them. The CDR3 is 16 residues long.

In this sample, this clonotype turned up many times. The genes are TRBV7-3 and TRBJ1-2; 7 bases are shared with TRBD1. With V trimmed by 5 bases and J by 6 bases, 6 bases remained unmatched. The CDR3 is made up of 13 amino acids. Germline loops: CDR1 SGHTA, CDR2 FQGTGA. The chain's CDR3 is CASSPTGVDGYTF. The CDR3, as DNA: TGTGCCAGCAGCCCAACAGGGGTTGATGGCTACACCTTC. The complete variable domain, with remaining parts taken from reference TRBV7-3 and TRBJ1-2, reads GAGVSQTPSNKVTEKGKYVELRCDPISGHTALYWYRQSLGQGPEFLIYFQGTGAADDSGLPNDRFFAVRPEGSVSTLKIQRTERGDSAVYLCASSPTGVDGYTFGSGTRLTVV.

This clonotype was recorded many times. The CDR3 nucleotides are TGTGCCAGCAGCCTGGGTGAAGACTTTAGAAGTACCGGGGAGCTGTTTTTT. It yields the protein CASSLGEDFRSTGELFF. The rearrangement links TRBV11-1 to TRBJ2-2, with D unresolved. Per the germline V gene, CDR1 is SGHAT and CDR2 is FQDESV (reference sequence). Trimming left V 5 bases short and J 5 bases short, with 21 bases between. This CDR3 has 17 amino acids. Full variable domain (outside the CDR3, taken from reference TRBV11-1 and TRBJ2-2): EAEVAQSPRYKITEKSQAVAFWCDPISGHATLYWYRQILGQGPELLVQFQDESVVDDSQLPKDRFSAERLKGVDSTLKIQPAELGDSAMYLCASSLGEDFRSTGELFFGEGSRLTVL.

The V call is TRBV6-4, the J call TRBJ2-1; 11 nucleotides line up with TRBD2. Trimming removed 2 bases from V and 6 bases from J; junction bases left unmatched: 0. Per germline, CDR1 MRHNA and CDR2 SNTAGT. The CDR3 consists of 14 residues. CDR3 loop: CASSDGTSGNEQFF. In DNA, the CDR3 is TGTGCCAGCAGTGACGGGACTAGCGGCAATGAGCAGTTCTTC.